Listed below are T cell receptor beta chains from one sample, sequenced in a study of cytomegalovirus exposure and HLA in healthy donors. TCRdb keeps only in-frame clones here, not all; method: immunoSEQ multiplex PCR. The profile covers over 100,000 clones, with about three quarters appearing a single time and roughly 2.5% taken by the ten largest. Sample: PBMCs. The receptors originated from a female donor in good health and CMV-seronegative. Each CDR3 is given without its conserved first and last residue. Each record gives: J gene, V gene, CDR3 protein.

>TRBJ2-7|TRBV18
ASSTLPPGQGAYEQY
>TRBJ1-1|TRBV19
ASSEIQGVRTETF
>TRBJ1-1|TRBV4-2
ASSPEGVQNTEAF
>TRBJ1-1|TRBV30
ASSGNTEAF
>TRBJ2-3|TRBV2
ASVGGVGTDTQY
>TRBJ1-1|TRBV6-6
AGRGGKDTEAF
>TRBJ1-2|TRBV29-1
SVTGTGGYGYT
>TRBJ1-6|TRBV5-1
ASSLGQGYNSPLH
>TRBJ1-3|TRBV4-3
ASSKDRGLGNTIY
>TRBJ1-1|TRBV7-3
ASSGAGGMNTEAF
>TRBJ1-1|TRBV7-8
ASSSGDRRTEAF
>TRBJ1-5|TRBV6-1
ASSENREQPQH
>TRBJ1-4|TRBV27
ASSLQGINEKLF
>TRBJ2-1|TRBV21-1
ASSKGHLPHSYNEQF
>TRBJ1-5|TRBV6-5
ASSFSQGQPQH
>TRBJ1-1|TRBV6-1
ASNYRDGSEAF
>TRBJ2-5|TRBV7-2
ASSVPAGGPETQY
>TRBJ2-7|TRBV5-4
ASSLQNSYEQY
>TRBJ2-7|TRBV4-2
ASSQGPSGTYEQY
>TRBJ1-2|TRBV10-3
APGGVSYGYT
>TRBJ1-5|TRBV27
ASRLTGGYSNQPQH
>TRBJ2-7|TRBV19
ASSAQGGSYEQY
>TRBJ1-6|TRBV18
ASSPVSGGDSPLH
>TRBJ1-4|TRBV30
AWSKDRGEKLF
>TRBJ2-1|TRBV18
ASSRGPEWRNNEQF
>TRBJ1-5|TRBV10-3
AISEQGQGSQPQH
>TRBJ2-1|TRBV5-1
ASSFTGIGYNEQF
>TRBJ1-1|TRBV7-9
SSSFSGTEAF
>TRBJ1-2|TRBV9
ASEANYGYT
>TRBJ1-3|TRBV6-1
ASSEDGASGNTIY
>TRBJ1-3|TRBV27
ASSLVGASGNTIY
>TRBJ2-7|TRBV5-4
ASSLANSYEQY
>TRBJ2-5|TRBV9
ASSVAAGNQETQY
>TRBJ2-2|TRBV7-8
ASSTSGTGFTGELF
>TRBJ2-1|TRBV4-3
ASSQYIAGGEQF
>TRBJ1-4|TRBV5-8
ASSPTTNEKLF
>TRBJ2-2|TRBV27
ASSFFLGGAAGELF
>TRBJ2-3|TRBV5-6
ASSYWDRMADTQY
>TRBJ2-5|TRBV2
ASRQLAGGETQY
>TRBJ2-7|TRBV7-9
ASSQRTGGEQY
>TRBJ1-1|TRBV5-6
ASSDPGELGAKDTEAF
>TRBJ2-3|TRBV21-1
ASSGPGTSGTDTQY
>TRBJ2-1|TRBV5-1
ASSREGVEQF
>TRBJ1-2|TRBV5-8
ASSSKKQVPYGYT
>TRBJ2-4|TRBV7-9
ASSPRSGDKNIQY
>TRBJ2-3|TRBV2
ASIMGGRTSTDTQY
>TRBJ1-1|TRBV18
ASSPAARSGAEAF
>NA|TRBV4-1
ASSQDQRGGRYEQY
>TRBJ2-7|TRBV9
ASSARSEAELTPYEQY
>TRBJ2-7|TRBV4-2
ASSQDPRSTGASYEQY
>TRBJ2-1|TRBV7-9
ASSSPGQNNEQF
>TRBJ1-6|TRBV7-2
ASSLDGSSYNSPLH
>TRBJ2-1|TRBV30
AWRGTGSSYNEQF
>TRBJ1-1|TRBV25-1
ASSASGGTEAF
>TRBJ1-1|TRBV20-1
SASRDLEAF
>TRBJ1-4|TRBV15
ATSRDTGLGGNEKLF